A single sample gave rise to the 8 T cell receptor beta chains below, sequenced in a study of T cell responses to AZD1222 COVID-19 vaccine. Data came from immunoSEQ multiplex PCR; TCRdb stores just in-frame clones and leaves some out. The data show about 130,000 clones, with over 75% seen just once and 5% to 6% held by the top ten. Material: peripheral blood, obtained 28 days after the second AZD1222 dose. The receptors stem from an adult who received the AZD1222 COVID-19 vaccine.

V gene TRBV28 combines with J gene TRBJ1-5, with 7 bases lining up with TRBD1. V was pared by 5 bases and J by 0 bases, with 4 bases of the junction left unmatched. This CDR3 has 15 amino acids. The germline V gene has CDR1 MDHEN and CDR2 SYDVKM. This CDR3 is CASSPQGVSNQPQHF. The DNA for the CDR3 is TGTGCCAGCAGTCCCCAGGGGGTTAGCAATCAGCCCCAGCATTTT.

The rearrangement links TRBV2 to TRBJ2-5; possibly TRBD1 for D (6 bases). There are 13 residues in the CDR3. The germline V gene encodes CDR1 SNHLY and CDR2 FYNNEI. V dropped 6 bases and J dropped 1 base, with 9 bases sitting between them. The CDR3 DNA reads as TGTGCCAGCAGCCGACAGGCCCAAGAGACCCAGTACTTC. Protein sequence: CASSRQAQETQYF.

The DNA for the CDR3 is TGCGCCAGCAGCCCCGTGGGACAGGGGGCCAGGGGCTACACCTTC. Amino acids: CASSPVGQGARGYTF. The chain couples TRBV4-1 to TRBJ1-2; 12 nucleotides agree with TRBD1. From germline, CDR1 is MGHRA and CDR2 YSYEKL. The CDR3 runs 15 residues. After removal of 4 bases from V and 8 bases from J, the junction contained 8 bases not matched to a gene.

This clone appeared a few times. The V gene is TRBV19, the J gene TRBJ1-2, with 8 bases that match TRBD1. Trimming at V came to 5 bases and at J to 8 bases, leaving 7 bases not matched to a gene. The CDR3 runs to 13 residues. Germline CDR1 and CDR2: LNHDA and SQIVND (reference sequence). CDR3 DNA sequence: TGTGCCAGTAGTCCGGACAGGGTCGGCGGCTACACCTTC. This codes for CASSPDRVGGYTF.

The V gene is TRBV18, the J gene TRBJ2-3; perhaps D is TRBD1 or TRBD2 (5 bases each). The CDR3 length is 16 residues. Trimming took 0 bases from V and 3 from J, leaving 13 bases between them. Germline loops: CDR1 KGHSH, CDR2 LQKENI. CDR3 DNA: TGTGCCAGCTCACCACCCCGAGGGCACAGGACAGATACGCAGTATTTT. Translated, it gives CASSPPRGHRTDTQYF.

This clone was picked up one time. V gene TRBV19 combines with J gene TRBJ1-4; D gene uncertain. From germline, CDR1 is LNHDA and CDR2 SQIVND (reference sequence). There are 14 residues in the CDR3. V was cut by 5 bases and J by 0 bases, with 7 bases left in between. CDR3 protein: CASSLDATNEKLFF. The DNA for the CDR3 is TGTGCCAGTAGTCTGGATGCAACTAATGAAAAACTGTTTTTT.

The sample holds a few counts of this clone. V gene TRBV7-3 combines with J gene TRBJ1-3; D may be TRBD1 (6 bases). Between the trimmed V and J ends, which lost 5 bases and 2 bases, there was a span of 16 bases. The CDR3 runs to 16 residues. Per germline, CDR1 SGHTA and CDR2 FQGTGA. CDR3 in amino acids: CASSSPGVMAGNTIYF. DNA of the CDR3: TGTGCCAGCAGCAGCCCAGGGGTAATGGCTGGAAACACCATATATTTT.

This chain uses TRBV7-2 with TRBJ1-1, with D maybe TRBD1 (6 bases). V lost 4 bases to trimming and J lost 1 base, with 13 bases between them. The CDR3 covers 15 residues. Germline CDR1 and CDR2: SGHTA and FQGNSA. DNA for the CDR3: TGTGCCAGCAGCTCCGGGGGGGCAGCGAACACTGAAGCTTTCTTT. Translation: CASSSGGAANTEAFF.